This T cell receptor beta chain was found in a study of CD8 T cells in ankylosing spondylitis. Study outcomes and limitations: Disease-associated clonotypes exhibited CD8+ identity and were relatively infrequent in peripheral blood. Made up of eight highly homologous variants, a TCR beta motif appeared characteristic of ankylosing spondylitis blood. Reports say disease-linked clones showed up significantly more in matched ankylosing spondylitis synovial fluid.

As to this clonotype: Its cognate antigen is unknown.

A single record per CDR3 protein comes from TCRdb applying MiXCR to the 5' RACE reads. Among some 450,000 distinct CDR3 sequences listed, about 15% were seen once. The TCR sequence derives from a male donor with ankylosing spondylitis. What was sequenced was blood, either unsorted or a sorted T cell fraction (not recorded which).

CDR3 in amino acids: CATSDYHDEAFF. CDR3 nucleotide sequence: TGTGCCACCAGTGACTACCACGACGAAGCTTTCTTT. The V call is TRBV24-1, the J call TRBJ1-1, with D uncertain. Trimming cost V 4 bases and J 8 bases, with 10 bases left between them. The CDR3 totals 12 residues. Germline-derived CDR1 and CDR2 are KGHDR and SFDVKD.